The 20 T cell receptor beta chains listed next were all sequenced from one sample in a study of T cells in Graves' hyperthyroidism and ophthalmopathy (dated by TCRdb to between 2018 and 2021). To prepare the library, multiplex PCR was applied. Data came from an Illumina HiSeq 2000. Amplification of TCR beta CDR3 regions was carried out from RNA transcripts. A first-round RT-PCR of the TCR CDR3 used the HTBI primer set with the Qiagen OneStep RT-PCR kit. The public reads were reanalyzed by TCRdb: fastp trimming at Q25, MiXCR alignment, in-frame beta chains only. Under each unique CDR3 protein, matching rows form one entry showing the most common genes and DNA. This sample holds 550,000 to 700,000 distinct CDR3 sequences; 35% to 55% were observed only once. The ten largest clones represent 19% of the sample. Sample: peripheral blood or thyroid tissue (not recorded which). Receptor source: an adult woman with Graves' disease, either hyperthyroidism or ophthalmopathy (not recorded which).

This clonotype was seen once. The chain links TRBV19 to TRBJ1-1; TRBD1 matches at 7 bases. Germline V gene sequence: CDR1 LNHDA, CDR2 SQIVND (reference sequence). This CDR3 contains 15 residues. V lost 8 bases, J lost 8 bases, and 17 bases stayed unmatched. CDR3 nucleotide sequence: TGTGCCAGTTTACCGACGGGACAGCATCTCTCCGAAGCTTTCTTT. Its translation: CASLPTGQHLSEAFF.

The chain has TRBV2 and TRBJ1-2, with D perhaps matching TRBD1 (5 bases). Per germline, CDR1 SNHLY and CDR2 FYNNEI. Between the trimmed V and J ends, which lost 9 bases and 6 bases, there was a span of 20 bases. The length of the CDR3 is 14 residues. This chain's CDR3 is CASKTTWGSHGYTF. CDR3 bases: TGTGCCAGTAAGACGACGTGGGGGAGCCATGGCTACACCTTC.

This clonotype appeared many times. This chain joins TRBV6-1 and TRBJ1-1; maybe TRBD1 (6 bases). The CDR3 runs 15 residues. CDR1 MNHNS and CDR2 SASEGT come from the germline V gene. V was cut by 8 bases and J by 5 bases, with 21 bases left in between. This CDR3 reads CASFPPGAGKTEAFF. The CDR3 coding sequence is TGTGCCAGCTTCCCCCCAGGGGCCGGAAAGACTGAAGCTTTCTTT.

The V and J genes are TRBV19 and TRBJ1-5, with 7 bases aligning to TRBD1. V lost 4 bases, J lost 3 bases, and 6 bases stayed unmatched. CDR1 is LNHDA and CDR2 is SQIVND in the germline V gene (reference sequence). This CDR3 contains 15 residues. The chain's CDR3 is CASSRGQTSNQPQHF. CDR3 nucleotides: TGTGCCAGTAGTAGGGGACAGACCTCCAATCAGCCCCAGCATTTT.

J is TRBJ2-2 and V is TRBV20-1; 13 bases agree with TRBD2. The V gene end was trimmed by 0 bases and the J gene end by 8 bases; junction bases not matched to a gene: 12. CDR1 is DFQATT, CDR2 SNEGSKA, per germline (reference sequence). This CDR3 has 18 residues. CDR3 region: CSARDPFLTSGRAGELFF. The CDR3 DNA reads TGCAGTGCTAGAGACCCTTTTCTAACTAGCGGGAGGGCAGGGGAGCTGTTTTTT.

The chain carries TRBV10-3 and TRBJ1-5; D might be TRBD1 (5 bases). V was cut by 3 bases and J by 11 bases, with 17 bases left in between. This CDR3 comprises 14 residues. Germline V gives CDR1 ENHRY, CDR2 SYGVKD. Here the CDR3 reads CAISEARGGSAQHF. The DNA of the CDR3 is TGTGCCATCAGTGAAGCTCGGGGCGGCTCAGCCCAGCATTTT.

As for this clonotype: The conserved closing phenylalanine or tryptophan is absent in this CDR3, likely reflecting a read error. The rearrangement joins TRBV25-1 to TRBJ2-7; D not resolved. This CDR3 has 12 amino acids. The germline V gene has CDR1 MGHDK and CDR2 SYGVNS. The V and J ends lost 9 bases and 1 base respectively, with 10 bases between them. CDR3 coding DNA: TGTGCCAGTAGCCGTGATTCCTACGAGCAGTACCTC. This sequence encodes CASSRDSYEQYL.

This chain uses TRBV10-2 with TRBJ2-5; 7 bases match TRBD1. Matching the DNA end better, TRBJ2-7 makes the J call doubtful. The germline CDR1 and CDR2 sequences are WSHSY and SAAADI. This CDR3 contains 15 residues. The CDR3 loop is CASSQVKGANYEQYF. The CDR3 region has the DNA TGCGCCAGCAGCCAAGTTAAGGGGGCGAACTACGAGCAGTACTTC.

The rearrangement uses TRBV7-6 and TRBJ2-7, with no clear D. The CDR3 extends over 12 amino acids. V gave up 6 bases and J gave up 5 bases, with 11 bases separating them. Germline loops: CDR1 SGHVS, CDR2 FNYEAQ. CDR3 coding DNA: TGTGCCAGCAGTTCCCGCAGGAACGAGCAGTACTTC. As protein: CASSSRRNEQYF.

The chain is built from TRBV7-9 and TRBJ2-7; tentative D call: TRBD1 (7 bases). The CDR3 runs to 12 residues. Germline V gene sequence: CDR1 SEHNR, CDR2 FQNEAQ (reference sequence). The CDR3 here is CSVGGTEHEQYF. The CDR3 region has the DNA TGTTCCGTTGGGGGGACAGAGCACGAGCAGTACTTC.

CDR3 in amino acids: CASSHEGGRLDYGYTF. For the CDR3, the DNA is TGTGCCAGCAGCCATGAGGGGGGGCGCCTAGACTATGGCTACACCTTC. The V and J genes are TRBV7-2 and TRBJ1-2; a weak D match, TRBD1 (6 bases). This CDR3 contains 16 residues. The V end lost 5 bases, the J end lost 3 bases, and 19 bases lay between the germline ends. Germline V gene data show CDR1 as SGHTA and CDR2 as FQGNSA.

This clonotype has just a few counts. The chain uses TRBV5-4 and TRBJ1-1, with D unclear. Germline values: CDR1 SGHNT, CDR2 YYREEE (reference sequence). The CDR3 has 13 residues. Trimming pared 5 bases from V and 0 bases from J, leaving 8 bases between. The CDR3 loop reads CASSGLMNTEAFF. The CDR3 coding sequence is TGTGCCAGCAGTGGACTGATGAACACTGAAGCTTTCTTT.

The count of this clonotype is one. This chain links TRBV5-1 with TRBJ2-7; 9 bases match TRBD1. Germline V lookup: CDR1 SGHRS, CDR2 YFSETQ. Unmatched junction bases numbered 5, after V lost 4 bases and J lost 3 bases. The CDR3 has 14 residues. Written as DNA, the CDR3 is TGCGCCAGCAGCACCCGGGACAGGGACTACGAGCAGTACTTC. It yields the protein CASSTRDRDYEQYF.

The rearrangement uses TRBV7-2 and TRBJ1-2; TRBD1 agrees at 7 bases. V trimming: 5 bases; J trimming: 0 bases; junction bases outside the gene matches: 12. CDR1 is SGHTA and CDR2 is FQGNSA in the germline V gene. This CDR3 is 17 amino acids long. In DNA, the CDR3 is TGTGCCAGCAGCCCGGATCGAGACAGGGATTCTAACTATGGCTACACCTTC. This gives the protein CASSPDRDRDSNYGYTF.

CDR3 in amino acids: CASSSLGGYQETQYF. CDR3 sequence (DNA): TGCGCCAGCAGCTCTCTTGGGGGATACCAAGAGACCCAGTACTTC. This sequence joins TRBV5-1 and TRBJ2-5; D is perhaps TRBD1 or TRBD2 (5 bases each). The CDR3 has 15 residues. Germline CDR1 is SGHRS and CDR2 is YFSETQ. Trimming cost V 3 bases and J 0 bases, with 12 bases left between them.

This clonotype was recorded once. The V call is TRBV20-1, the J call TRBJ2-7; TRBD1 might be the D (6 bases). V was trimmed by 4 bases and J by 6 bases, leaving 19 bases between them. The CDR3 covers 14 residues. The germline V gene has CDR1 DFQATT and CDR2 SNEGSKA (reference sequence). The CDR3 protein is CSAKTGHGSGEQYF. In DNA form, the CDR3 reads TGCAGTGCTAAAACGGGACACGGGTCCGGCGAGCAGTACTTC.

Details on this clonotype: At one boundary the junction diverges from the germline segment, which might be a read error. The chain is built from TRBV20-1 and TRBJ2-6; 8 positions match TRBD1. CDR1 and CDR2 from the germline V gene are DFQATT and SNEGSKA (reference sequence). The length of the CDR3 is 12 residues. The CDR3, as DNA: TGCAGTGCTCAGGGGGCGCAGGGCACTGAAGCTTTC. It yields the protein CSAQGAQGTEAF.

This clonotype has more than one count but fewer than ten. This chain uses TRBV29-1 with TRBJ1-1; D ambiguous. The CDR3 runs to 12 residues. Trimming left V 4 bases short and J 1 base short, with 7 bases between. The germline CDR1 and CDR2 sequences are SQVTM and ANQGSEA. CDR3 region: CSVVIKNTEAFF. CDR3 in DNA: TGCAGCGTTGTCATCAAGAACACTGAAGCTTTCTTT.

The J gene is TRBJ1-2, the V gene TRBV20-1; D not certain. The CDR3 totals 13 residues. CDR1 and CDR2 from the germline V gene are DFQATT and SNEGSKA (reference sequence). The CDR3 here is CSEREGGYYGYTF. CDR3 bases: TGCAGCGAGCGGGAGGGTGGGTACTATGGCTACACCTTC.

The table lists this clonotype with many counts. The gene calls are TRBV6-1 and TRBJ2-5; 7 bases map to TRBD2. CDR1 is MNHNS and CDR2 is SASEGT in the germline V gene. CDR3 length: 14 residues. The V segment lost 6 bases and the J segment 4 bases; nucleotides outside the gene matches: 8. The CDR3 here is CASRGGAGRETQYF. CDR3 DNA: TGTGCCAGCAGGGGAGGGGCGGGAAGAGAGACCCAGTACTTC.